These T cell receptor beta chains were read from a single sample in a study of blood T cell repertoires in COVID-19. Measured with immunoSEQ multiplex PCR; TCRdb has only the in-frame clones, and not every one. Of about 90,000 clones detected, around 88% appear once; the ten largest clones hold 1.2%. Sequenced: peripheral blood. These receptors all come from a man older than 75 with active or convalescent COVID-19. The CDR3 runs from the conserved cysteine through the conserved F or W. Fields, in order: CDR3 protein, CDR3 DNA, J gene, V gene, clone size, D gene. D genes are given only for firm matches. Some rows have no size entry. The others give once, few or many, or a class for an expanded clone.

CDR3: CSVDPSGMMGEQFF; DNA: TGCAGCGTTGATCCTAGCGGGATGATGGGGGAGCAGTTCTTC; J: TRBJ2-1; V: TRBV29-1; size: few; D: TRBD2
CDR3: CASRNQPRRGRQLYEQYF; DNA: TGTGCAAGTCGCAACCAACCAAGGCGGGGCCGACAGTTATACGAGCAGTACTTC; J: TRBJ2-7; V: TRBV12-2; size: .; D: .
CDR3: CASSEFVATNEKLFF; DNA: TGTGCCAGCAGTGAGTTCGTCGCAACTAATGAAAAACTGTTTTTT; J: TRBJ1-4; V: TRBV6-1; size: .; D: .
CDR3: CASTSLTGTYNEQFF; DNA: TGTGCCAGCACCTCTCTGACAGGAACCTACAATGAGCAGTTCTTC; J: TRBJ2-1; V: TRBV6-5; size: .; D: .
CDR3: CASSRGGDTIYF; DNA: TGTGCCAGCAGCCGGGGGGGGGACACCATATATTTT; J: TRBJ1-3; V: TRBV3-1/TRBV3-2; size: .; D: .
CDR3: CASSMRSYTQYF; DNA: TGTGCCAGCAGCATGAGGAGTTATACGCAGTATTTT; J: TRBJ2-3; V: TRBV3-1/TRBV3-2; size: .; D: .
CDR3: CASRPALYREGNTEAFF; DNA: TGCGCCAGCAGGCCGGCTCTTTACAGGGAGGGGAACACTGAAGCTTTCTTT; J: TRBJ1-1; V: TRBV4-1; size: .; D: .
CDR3: CATINGGAFF; DNA: TGTGCCACCATCAACGGGGGGGCTTTCTTT; J: TRBJ1-1; V: TRBV24-1; size: .; D: .
CDR3: CASSEWGRGPYNEQFF; DNA: TGTGCCAGCAGCGAATGGGGTAGGGGCCCCTACAATGAGCAGTTCTTC; J: TRBJ2-1; V: TRBV25-1; size: .; D: .
CDR3: CASSQETGGYNEQFF; DNA: TGCGCCAGCAGCCAAGAGACAGGGGGCTACAATGAGCAGTTCTTC; J: TRBJ2-1; V: TRBV4-3; size: few; D: TRBD1
CDR3: CASSLAGDGYTF; DNA: TGTGCCAGCAGTTTAGCGGGGGATGGCTACACCTTC; J: TRBJ1-2; V: TRBV6-5; size: .; D: .
CDR3: CASSQTGSTGELFF; DNA: TGTGCCAGCAGTCAGACAGGGAGCACCGGGGAGCTGTTTTTT; J: TRBJ2-2; V: TRBV2; size: once; D: TRBD1
CDR3: CAATAGYGYTF; DNA: TGTGCCGCCACGGCGGGCTATGGCTACACCTTC; J: TRBJ1-2; V: TRBV28; size: .; D: .
CDR3: CASSSDRVYQPQHF; DNA: TGTGCCAGCAGCTCGGACAGGGTGTATCAGCCCCAGCATTTT; J: TRBJ1-5; V: TRBV7-2; size: .; D: TRBD1
CDR3: CASSPYGNTEAFF; DNA: TGTGCCAGCAGCCCATACGGTAACACTGAAGCTTTCTTT; J: TRBJ1-1; V: TRBV7-6; size: .; D: .
CDR3: CASRHQPQGRDEKLFF; DNA: TGTGCCAGCAGGCACCAGCCCCAGGGTAGGGATGAAAAACTGTTTTTT; J: TRBJ1-4; V: TRBV21-1; size: .; D: .
CDR3: CASSIRREKDTQYF; DNA: TGTGCCAGTAGTATCCGCCGGGAGAAAGATACGCAGTATTTT; J: TRBJ2-3; V: TRBV19; size: .; D: .
CDR3: CASTTGTGQPQHF; DNA: TGTGCCAGCACCACCGGGACAGGTCAGCCCCAGCATTTT; J: TRBJ1-5; V: TRBV7-9; size: once; D: TRBD1
CDR3: CASSDSNSNQPQHF; DNA: TGTGCCAGTAGCGACAGTAATAGCAATCAGCCCCAGCATTTT; J: TRBJ1-5; V: TRBV11-2; size: .; D: .
CDR3: CASSPGTGSVGNQPQHF; DNA: TGTGCCAGCAGTCCCGGGACAGGGAGTGTTGGGAATCAGCCCCAGCATTTT; J: TRBJ1-5; V: TRBV27; size: .; D: TRBD1
CDR3: CASKPGQGFTHEQYF; DNA: TGTGCCAGCAAACCAGGACAGGGGTTTACCCACGAGCAGTACTTC; J: TRBJ2-7; V: TRBV6-5; size: .; D: TRBD1
CDR3: CASSPSGTGDYEQYF; DNA: TGCGCCAGCAGCCCATCCGGGACAGGAGATTACGAGCAGTACTTC; J: TRBJ2-7; V: TRBV4-1; size: once; D: TRBD1
CDR3: CASSQVPSAYEQYF; DNA: TGTGCCAGCAGCCAAGTTCCTAGCGCCTACGAGCAGTACTTC; J: TRBJ2-7; V: TRBV3-1/TRBV3-2; size: .; D: .
CDR3: CATGARPRDEQFF; DNA: TGTGCCACCGGTGCGAGGCCCCGGGATGAGCAGTTCTTC; J: TRBJ2-1; V: TRBV19; size: once; D: .
CDR3: CASITPGGTEAFF; DNA: TGTGCCAGTATTACACCAGGGGGTACTGAAGCTTTCTTT; J: TRBJ1-1; V: TRBV19; size: once; D: TRBD1
CDR3: CATSETVSYEQYF; DNA: TGTGCCACCAGCGAAACAGTCTCCTACGAGCAGTACTTC; J: TRBJ2-7; V: TRBV15; size: .; D: .
CDR3: CASSRGLAGGEQYF; DNA: TGTGCCAGCAGTAGAGGACTAGCGGGAGGAGAGCAGTACTTC; J: TRBJ2-7; V: TRBV6-5; size: .; D: TRBD2
CDR3: CASSPGADHYGYTF; DNA: TGTGCCAGCTCACCGGGGGCAGACCACTATGGCTACACCTTC; J: TRBJ1-2; V: TRBV18; size: .; D: .
CDR3: CASSLAPGQPQHF; DNA: TGTGCCAGCAGTTTAGCCCCAGGGCAGCCCCAGCATTTT; J: TRBJ1-5; V: TRBV27; size: .; D: .
CDR3: CASSPGTGGYGYTF; DNA: TGTGCCAGCAGTCCCGGGACAGGGGGCTATGGCTACACCTTC; J: TRBJ1-2; V: TRBV6-5; size: .; D: TRBD1
CDR3: CASSPNRAGYTF; DNA: TGTGCCAGCAGTCCTAACAGGGCTGGCTACACCTTC; J: TRBJ1-2; V: TRBV12-3/TRBV12-4; size: .; D: .
CDR3: CASSLAGGAHRNTEAFF; DNA: TGTGCCAGCTCACTCGCGGGGGGGGCCCATAGGAACACTGAAGCTTTCTTT; J: TRBJ1-1; V: TRBV18; size: .; D: .
CDR3: CASSSRNQPQHF; DNA: TGTGCCAGCAGCTCCAGAAATCAGCCCCAGCATTTT; J: TRBJ1-5; V: TRBV5-6; size: .; D: .
CDR3: CASSADSPVYLGGYTF; DNA: TGTGCCAGCAGCGCTGACAGCCCGGTATATCTTGGGGGCTACACCTTC; J: TRBJ1-2; V: TRBV9; size: .; D: .
CDR3: CASSSRTGSHQPQHF; DNA: TGTGCCAGCAGTAGCCGGACAGGGTCTCATCAGCCCCAGCATTTT; J: TRBJ1-5; V: TRBV6-2/TRBV6-3; size: .; D: TRBD1
CDR3: CASSVQAGGPGNEQFF; DNA: TGTGCCAGCAGCGTACAGGCGGGAGGGCCCGGGAATGAGCAGTTCTTC; J: TRBJ2-1; V: TRBV9; size: .; D: TRBD2
CDR3: CASSQVFGGRGLYEQYF; DNA: TGCGCCAGCAGCCAAGTATTCGGCGGGAGGGGTCTATACGAGCAGTACTTC; J: TRBJ2-7; V: TRBV4-1; size: .; D: TRBD2
CDR3: CASGGGGAYEKLFF; DNA: TGTGCCAGCGGGGGAGGAGGGGCCTATGAAAAACTGTTTTTT; J: TRBJ1-4; V: TRBV2; size: .; D: .
CDR3: CASSGQGSTNEKLFF; DNA: TGTGCCAGTAGTGGACAGGGGTCAACTAATGAAAAACTGTTTTTT; J: TRBJ1-4; V: TRBV19; size: .; D: TRBD1
CDR3: CASSPGSNTGELFF; DNA: TGTGCCAGCTCACCGGGCAGTAACACCGGGGAGCTGTTTTTT; J: TRBJ2-2; V: TRBV18; size: .; D: .